These T cell receptor beta chains were read from a single sample in a study of T cells in Graves' hyperthyroidism and ophthalmopathy. TCRdb re-called the multiplex PCR reads through MiXCR, storing one row per CDR3 protein. The data contain under 800,000 distinct CDR3 sequences, 14% of them singletons. The material sequenced was blood. Receptors were obtained from a woman between 18 and 29 years old with Graves' hyperthyroidism. CDR3s include the opening cysteine and the closing phenylalanine or tryptophan. A D gene is named only where the DNA matches it firmly. Only part of the rows carry a size: once, few, many, or a class if the clone is expanded.

TRBJ1-1 | TRBD1 | many | TRBV9 | CASSEGTGGNTEAFF | TGTGCCAGCAGCGAGGGGACAGGGGGGAACACTGAAGCTTTCTTT
TRBJ2-3 | TRBD1 | many | TRBV18 | CASSPKTGGDTQYF | TGTGCCAGCTCACCAAAGACAGGGGGAGATACGCAGTATTTT
TRBJ1-1 | . | . | TRBV27 | CASSYLGGARTEAFF | TGTGCCAGCAGTTACCTCGGGGGGGCGCGCACTGAAGCTTTCTTT
TRBJ2-1 | . | few | TRBV9 | CASSVAVRTYNEQFF | TGTGCCAGCAGCGTAGCTGTACGGACCTACAATGAGCAGTTCTTC
TRBJ2-1 | TRBD2 | few | TRBV7-9 | CASTLLAGGRQFF | TGTGCCAGCACCCTCCTAGCGGGAGGGCGACAGTTCTTC
TRBJ2-2 | . | few | TRBV9 | CASSARGGRPPNTGELFF | TGTGCCAGCAGCGCTCGAGGGGGGCGGCCCCCGAACACCGGGGAGCTGTTTTTT
TRBJ2-1 | . | many | TRBV2 | CASQGREKFNEQFF | TGTGCCAGCCAGGGACGAGAGAAATTCAATGAGCAGTTCTTC
TRBJ1-2 | . | many | TRBV20-1 | CSARREQAGYGYTF | TGCAGTGCTAGACGTGAACAGGCAGGCTATGGCTACACCTTC
TRBJ1-2 | . | few | TRBV19 | CASTFEVVPTNYGYTF | TGTGCCAGTACCTTCGAGGTAGTACCTACTAACTATGGCTACACCTTC
TRBJ2-7 | TRBD2 | many | TRBV11-2 | CASSLNGAGSQRGEQYF | TGTGCCAGCAGCTTAAATGGAGCGGGATCTCAGCGAGGCGAGCAGTACTTC
TRBJ2-7 | . | many | TRBV27 | CASSLMQASSYEQYF | TGTGCCAGCAGTTTAATGCAGGCCAGCTCCTACGAGCAGTACTTC
TRBJ1-4 | TRBD1 | many | TRBV11-2 | CASSLRQGAVYEKLFF | TGTGCCAGCAGCTTACGGCAGGGGGCTGTGTATGAAAAACTGTTTTTT
TRBJ1-2 | . | . | TRBV5-4 | CASSYEGRTYGYTF | TGTGCCAGCAGCTACGAAGGAAGAACCTACGGCTACACCTTC
TRBJ1-4 | . | . | TRBV6-1 | CASSYAASNEKLFF | TGTGCCAGCAGTTACGCGGCCAGTAATGAAAAACTGTTTTTT
TRBJ2-1 | . | few | TRBV7-9 | CASSAGHYNEQFF | TGTGCCAGCAGCGCCGGACATTACAATGAGCAGTTCTTC
TRBJ1-1 | TRBD1 | many | TRBV18 | CASSSRGQGGAFF | TGTGCCAGCTCCTCCCGGGGACAGGGAGGCGCTTTCTTT
TRBJ2-1 | . | . | TRBV27 | CASSLSDFYNEQFF | TGTGCCAGCAGTTTATCCGACTTTTACAATGAGCAGTTCTTC
TRBJ2-1 | . | many | TRBV2 | CASSEVVGSNEQFF | TGTGCCAGCAGTGAAGTCGTGGGTTCAAATGAGCAGTTCTTC
TRBJ1-5 | TRBD1 | . | TRBV9 | CARGSTKTRDSDHQPQHF | TGTGCCAGAGGAAGCACCAAAACCCGGGACAGTGATCATCAGCCCCAGCATTTT
TRBJ1-5 | . | . | TRBV19 | CASSIGQGQPQHF | TGTGCCAGTAGTATAGGGCAGGGTCAGCCCCAGCATTTT
TRBJ2-4 | . | few | TRBV12-3/TRBV12-4 | CASRGEAKNIQYF | TGTGCCAGCAGAGGGGAAGCCAAAAACATTCAGTACTTC
TRBJ1-1 | . | many | TRBV5-6 | CASSATGRGTEAFF | TGTGCCAGCAGCGCAACAGGGAGGGGCACTGAAGCTTTCTTT